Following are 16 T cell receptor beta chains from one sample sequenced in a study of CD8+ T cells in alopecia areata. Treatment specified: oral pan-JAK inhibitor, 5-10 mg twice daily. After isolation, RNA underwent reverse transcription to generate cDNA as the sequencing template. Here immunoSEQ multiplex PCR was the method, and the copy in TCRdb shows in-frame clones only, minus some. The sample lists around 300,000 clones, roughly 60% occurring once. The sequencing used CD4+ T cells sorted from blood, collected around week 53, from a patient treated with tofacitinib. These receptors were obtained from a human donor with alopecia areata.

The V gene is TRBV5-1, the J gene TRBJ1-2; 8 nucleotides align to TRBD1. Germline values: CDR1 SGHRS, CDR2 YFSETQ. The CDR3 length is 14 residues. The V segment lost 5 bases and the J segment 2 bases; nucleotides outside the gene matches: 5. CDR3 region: CASRERQGNYGYTF. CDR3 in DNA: TGCGCCAGCAGAGAGAGACAGGGGAACTATGGCTACACCTTC. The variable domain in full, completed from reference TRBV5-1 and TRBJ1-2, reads KAGVTQTPRYLIKTRGQQVTLSCSPISGHRSVSWYQQTPGQGLQFLFEYFSETQRNKGNFPGRFSGRQFSNSRSEMNVSTLELGDSALYLCASRERQGNYGYTFGSGTRLTVV.

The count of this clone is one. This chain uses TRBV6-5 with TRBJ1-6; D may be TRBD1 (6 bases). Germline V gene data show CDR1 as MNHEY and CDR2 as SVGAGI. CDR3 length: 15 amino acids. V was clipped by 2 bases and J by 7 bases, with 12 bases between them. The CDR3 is CASSYTTGKNSPLHF. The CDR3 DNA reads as TGTGCCAGCAGTTACACTACAGGGAAGAATTCACCCCTCCACTTT.

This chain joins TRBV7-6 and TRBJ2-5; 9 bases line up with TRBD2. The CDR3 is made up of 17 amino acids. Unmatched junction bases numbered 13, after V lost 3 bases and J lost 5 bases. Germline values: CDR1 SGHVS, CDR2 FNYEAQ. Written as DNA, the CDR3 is TGTGCCAGCAGCTTTAGAGTAGCGGGGGCCCAGGCGGAGACCCAGTACTTC. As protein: CASSFRVAGAQAETQYF.

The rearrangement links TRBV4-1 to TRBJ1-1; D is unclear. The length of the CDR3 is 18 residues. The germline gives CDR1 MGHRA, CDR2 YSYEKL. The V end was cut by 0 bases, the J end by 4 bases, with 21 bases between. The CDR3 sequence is CASSQDQADLNLGTEAFF. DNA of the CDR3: TGCGCCAGCAGCCAAGATCAGGCCGACCTAAATCTGGGCACTGAAGCTTTCTTT.

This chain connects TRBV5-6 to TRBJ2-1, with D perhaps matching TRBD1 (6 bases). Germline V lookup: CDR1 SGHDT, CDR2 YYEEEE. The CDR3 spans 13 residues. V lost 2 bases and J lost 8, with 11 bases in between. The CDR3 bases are TGTGCCAGCAGCTTACAGGGCAGGGATGAGCAGTTCTTC. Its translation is CASSLQGRDEQFF.

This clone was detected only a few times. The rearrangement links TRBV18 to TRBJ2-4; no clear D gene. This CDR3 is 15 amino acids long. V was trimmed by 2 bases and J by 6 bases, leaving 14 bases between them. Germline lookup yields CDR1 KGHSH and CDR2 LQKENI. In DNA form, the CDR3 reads TGTGCCAGCTCACCAACCGAGCAGGTGGGAAACATTCAGTACTTC. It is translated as CASSPTEQVGNIQYF.

CDR3 DNA sequence: TGTGCCAGCAGCTTAGCGCGCCCAGCAGTCGGCTATGGCTACACCTTC. It encodes CASSLARPAVGYGYTF. The chain employs TRBV7-9 and TRBJ1-2; D unclear. CDR3 size: 16 residues. Per germline, CDR1 SEHNR and CDR2 FQNEAQ (reference sequence). V dropped 0 bases and J dropped 4 bases, with 15 bases sitting between them.

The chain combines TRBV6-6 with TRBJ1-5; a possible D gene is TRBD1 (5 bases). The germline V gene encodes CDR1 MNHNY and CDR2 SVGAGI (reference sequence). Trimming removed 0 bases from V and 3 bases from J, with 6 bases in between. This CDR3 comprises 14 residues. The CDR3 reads CASSYSGPNQPQHF. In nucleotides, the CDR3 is TGTGCCAGCAGTTACTCGGGGCCCAATCAGCCCCAGCATTTT.

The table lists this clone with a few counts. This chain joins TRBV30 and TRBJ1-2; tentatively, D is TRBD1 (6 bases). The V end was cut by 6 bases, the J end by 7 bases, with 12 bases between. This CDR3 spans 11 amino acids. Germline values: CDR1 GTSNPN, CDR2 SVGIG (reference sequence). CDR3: CACPTDSGYTF. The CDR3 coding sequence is TGTGCCTGTCCCACGGACAGTGGCTACACCTTC.

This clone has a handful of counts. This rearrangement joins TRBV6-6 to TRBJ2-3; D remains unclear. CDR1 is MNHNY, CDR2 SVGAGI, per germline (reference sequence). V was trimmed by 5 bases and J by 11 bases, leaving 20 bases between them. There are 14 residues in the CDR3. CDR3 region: CASSPNPSVWKQYF. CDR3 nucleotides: TGTGCCAGCAGTCCTAACCCTTCCGTATGGAAGCAGTATTTT.

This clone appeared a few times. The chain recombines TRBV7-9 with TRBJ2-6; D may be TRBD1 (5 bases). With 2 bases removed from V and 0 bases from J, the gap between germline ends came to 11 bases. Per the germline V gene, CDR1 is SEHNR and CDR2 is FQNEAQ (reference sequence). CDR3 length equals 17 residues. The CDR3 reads CASSLRGHLSGANVLTF. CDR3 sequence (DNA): TGTGCCAGCAGCTTAAGAGGACATCTCTCTGGGGCCAACGTCCTGACTTTC. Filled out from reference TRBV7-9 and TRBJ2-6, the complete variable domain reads DTGVSQNPRHKITKRGQNVTFRCDPISEHNRLYWYRQTLGQGPEFLTYFQNEAQLEKSRLLSDRFSAERPKGSFSTLEIQRTEQGDSAMYLCASSLRGHLSGANVLTFGAGSRLTVL.

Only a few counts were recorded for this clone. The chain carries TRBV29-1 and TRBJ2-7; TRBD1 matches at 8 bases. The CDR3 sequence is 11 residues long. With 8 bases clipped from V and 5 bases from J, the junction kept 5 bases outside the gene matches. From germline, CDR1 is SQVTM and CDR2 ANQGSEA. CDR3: CSFGQGHEQYF. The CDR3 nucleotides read TGCAGCTTCGGACAGGGACACGAGCAGTACTTC.

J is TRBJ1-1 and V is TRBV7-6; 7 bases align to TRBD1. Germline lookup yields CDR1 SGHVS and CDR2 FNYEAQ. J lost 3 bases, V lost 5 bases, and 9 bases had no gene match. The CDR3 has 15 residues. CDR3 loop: CASSQRPRGDTEAFF. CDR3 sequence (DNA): TGTGCCAGCAGCCAAAGACCCAGGGGGGACACTGAAGCTTTCTTT.

Here the CDR3 reads CAWRQGGTIYF. The DNA of the CDR3 is TGTGCCTGGAGACAGGGTGGCACCATATATTTT. This rearrangement joins TRBV30 to TRBJ1-3; D possibly corresponds to TRBD1 (6 bases). Trimming took off 3 bases at V and 9 bases at J, with 9 bases between the two ends. This CDR3 region has 11 residues. The germline CDR1 and CDR2 sequences are GTSNPN and SVGIG (reference sequence). The full variable domain, completed using reference TRBV30 and TRBJ1-3, is SQTIHQWPATLVQPVGSPLSLECTVEGTSNPNLYWYRQAAGRGLQLLFYSVGIGQISSEVPQNLSASRPQDRQFILSSKKLLLSDSGFYLCAWRQGGTIYFGEGSWLTVV.

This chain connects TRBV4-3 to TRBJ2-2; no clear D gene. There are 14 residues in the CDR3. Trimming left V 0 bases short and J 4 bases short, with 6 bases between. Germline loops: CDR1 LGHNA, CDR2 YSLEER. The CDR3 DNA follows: TGCGCCAGCAGCCAAGAGGGCCCCACCGGGGAGCTGTTTTTT. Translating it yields CASSQEGPTGELFF.

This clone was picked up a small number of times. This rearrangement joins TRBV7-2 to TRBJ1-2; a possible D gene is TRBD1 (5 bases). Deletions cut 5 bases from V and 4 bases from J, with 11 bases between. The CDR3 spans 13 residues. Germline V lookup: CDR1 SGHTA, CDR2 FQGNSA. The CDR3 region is CASSRRETYGYTF. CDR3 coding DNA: TGTGCCAGCAGCCGCAGGGAAACCTATGGCTACACCTTC.